The entry below describes one T cell receptor beta chain. Its antigen is unknown. The data belong to a study of cytomegalovirus exposure and HLA in healthy donors. Study context: Samples from HLA-typed donors yielded about 85 million unique TCRs in an early data release.

Study-wide results and limits: Later analysis associated a missense DCLRE1C variant with TCR beta V- and J-gene trimming.

Germline CDR1 reads MNHNY; CDR2 reads SVGAGI (reference sequence). The CDR3 is 14 residues long. V was pared by 3 bases and J by 2 bases, with 10 bases between. The PCR was carried out with 60 Vbeta primers and 13 Jbeta primers. Repertoires were generated with immunoSEQ multiplex PCR, while TCRdb's copy carries only in-frame clones and drops some. The sample holds 130,000 to 150,000 clones, roughly 80% seen once. The clonotype comes from a man between 40 and 49 years old in good health and CMV-seropositive. The sequenced sample was PBMCs. The chain employs TRBV6-6 and TRBJ1-1; the D gene is possibly TRBD1 (6 bases). DNA for the CDR3: TGTGCCAGCAGTTATTCAGGGGCAAACACTGAAGCTTTCTTT. This codes for CASSYSGANTEAFF.